This T cell receptor beta chain was sequenced for a study of human T cells and chemical hapten exposure. Documented time point: healthy volunteer bleed at 6 weeks. Unfractionated whole blood was the source from which total RNA was extracted. TCRdb itself ran the RACE reads through MiXCR, one entry per CDR3 protein. The sample shows around 65,000 distinct CDR3 sequences, approximately 6.5% of them seen only once. Whole-study findings and limits: Sensitizing to DPC left TCRs with a frequency above 1 in 1000 unaltered.

The V gene's germline CDR1 is MDHEN and CDR2 SYDVKM. This CDR3 has 15 amino acids. The germline V and J ends were trimmed by 7 bases and 2 bases, with 17 bases remaining between them. This clonotype was seen ten or more times. The antigen remains undetermined. This clonotype was obtained from a female donor in good health. Some clones in this sample may be carry-over from other donors' samples. V is TRBV28 and J is TRBJ1-2; D is ambiguous. Sequencing used whole blood. In DNA, the CDR3 is TGTGCCAGCAATGATTTGGACGGGAGGAACTATGGCTACACCTTC. Translating it yields CASNDLDGRNYGYTF.